The rows below give T cell receptor beta chains drawn from one sample of a study of cytomegalovirus exposure and HLA in healthy donors. Sequencing used immunoSEQ multiplex PCR; TCRdb keeps in-frame clones, though not all of them. The sample consists of about 82,000 clones, around 77% of them appearing once. Sequencing was carried out using PBMCs. Receptors originate from a middle-aged man in good health and CMV-seronegative. Both conserved end residues are part of each CDR3. A D gene is named only where the DNA matches it firmly. Not every row has a clone size; where given, it reads once, few, many or a size class.

TRBV30	.	TRBJ2-5	TRBD1	TGTGCCTGGAGTATGGACAGGCAAGAGACCCAGTACTTC	CAWSMDRQETQYF
TRBV6-6	.	TRBJ1-5	TRBD1	TGTGCCAGCAGTCAGGGGGCTATGGTAAATCAGCCCCAGCATTTT	CASSQGAMVNQPQHF
TRBV4-3	.	TRBJ2-5	TRBD2	TGCGCCAGCAGCCAGGGGACTAGCGGGCAGGAGACCCAGTACTTC	CASSQGTSGQETQYF
TRBV9	.	TRBJ1-3	.	TGTGCCAGCAGCACCCTCGACAGCTACTCTGGAAACACCATATATTTT	CASSTLDSYSGNTIYF
TRBV19	.	TRBJ2-5	TRBD2	TGTGCCAGTAGTATCGCTTTTTTAGCGGGGGGTATCCAAGAGACCCAGTACTTC	CASSIAFLAGGIQETQYF
TRBV10-3	.	TRBJ1-3	TRBD1	TGTGCCACCACAGGGGAACAAGCTGGAAACACCATATATTTT	CATTGEQAGNTIYF
TRBV28	.	TRBJ1-6	TRBD1	TGTGCCACCTCTACAATGGACAGGGGGCTGTATTCACCCCTCCACTTT	CATSTMDRGLYSPLHF
TRBV4-1	medium-sized	TRBJ1-1	TRBD1	TGCGCCAGCAGCCAGACAGGGCGCGGCACTGAAGCTTTCTTT	CASSQTGRGTEAFF
TRBV11-3	.	TRBJ2-1	.	TGTGCCAGCAGCCCAAGGGGAATCTTGACTGAGCAGTTCTTC	CASSPRGILTEQFF
TRBV6-1	many	TRBJ2-1	.	TGTGCCAGCAGTGAGGGTCAGGCCTACAATGAGCAGTTCTTC	CASSEGQAYNEQFF
TRBV19	.	TRBJ1-2	TRBD1	TGTGCCAGTAGTATGGGACAGGGGGCTTGGGGCTACACCTTC	CASSMGQGAWGYTF
TRBV9	.	TRBJ2-7	TRBD1	TGTGCCAGCAGCGTCGCCGGGACAGGGGGGAACGAGCAGTACTTC	CASSVAGTGGNEQYF
TRBV18	.	TRBJ2-7	.	TGTGCCAGCTCACCTTCTGGGGGACTCTACGAGCAGTACTTC	CASSPSGGLYEQYF
TRBV2	.	TRBJ2-7	.	TGTGCCAGCAGTGCTATCTACGAGCAGTACTTC	CASSAIYEQYF
TRBV5-1	.	TRBJ1-4	TRBD1	TGCGCCAGCAGCCTACGGACAGGTTATAATGAAAAACTGTTTTTT	CASSLRTGYNEKLFF
TRBV28	.	TRBJ1-5	TRBD1	TGTGCCACCAGCTGGACAGGTAATAGCAATCAGCCCCAGCATTTT	CATSWTGNSNQPQHF
TRBV5-1	.	TRBJ2-1	.	TGCGCCAGCAGCAGCGAACCGGGCTCCTACAATGAGCAGTTCTTC	CASSSEPGSYNEQFF